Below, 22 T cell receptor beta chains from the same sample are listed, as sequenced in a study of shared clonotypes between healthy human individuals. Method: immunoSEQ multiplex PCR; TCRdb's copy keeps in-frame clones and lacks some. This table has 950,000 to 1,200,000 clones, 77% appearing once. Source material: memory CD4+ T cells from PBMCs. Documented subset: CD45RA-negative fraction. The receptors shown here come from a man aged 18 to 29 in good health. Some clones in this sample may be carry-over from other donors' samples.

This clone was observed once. As DNA, the CDR3 is TGTGCCAGCGCAGGAAGGATTTTCTATGGCTACACCTTC. Its protein is CASAGRIFYGYTF. V and J are TRBV28 and TRBJ1-2; D not resolved. The CDR3 runs to 13 residues. CDR1 and CDR2 (germline): MDHEN, SYDVKM. V was clipped by 8 bases and J by 4 bases, with 14 bases between them.

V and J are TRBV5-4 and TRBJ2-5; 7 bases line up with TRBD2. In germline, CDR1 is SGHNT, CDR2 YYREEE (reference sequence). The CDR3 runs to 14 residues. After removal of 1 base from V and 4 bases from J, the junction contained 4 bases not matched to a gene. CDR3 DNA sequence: TGTGCCAGCAGCTTGAGGACTAGTGTAGAGACCCAGTACTTC. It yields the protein CASSLRTSVETQYF. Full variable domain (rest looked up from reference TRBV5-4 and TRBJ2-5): ETGVTQSPTHLIKTRGQQVTLRCSSQSGHNTVSWYQQALGQGPQFIFQYYREEENGRGNFPPRFSGLQFPNYSSELNVNALELDDSALYLCASSLRTSVETQYFGPGTRLLVL.

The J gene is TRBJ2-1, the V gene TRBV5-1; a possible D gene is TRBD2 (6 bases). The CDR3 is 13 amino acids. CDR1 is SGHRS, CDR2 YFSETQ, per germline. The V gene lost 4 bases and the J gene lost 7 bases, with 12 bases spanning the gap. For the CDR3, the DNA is TGCGCCAGCAGCACGGGACTCTTGAATGAGCAGTTCTTC. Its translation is CASSTGLLNEQFF.

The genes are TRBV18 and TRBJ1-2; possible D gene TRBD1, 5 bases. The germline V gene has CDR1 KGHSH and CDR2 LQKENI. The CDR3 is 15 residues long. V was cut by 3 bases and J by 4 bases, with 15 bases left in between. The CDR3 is CASSPNRDPLYGYTF. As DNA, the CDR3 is TGTGCCAGCTCACCGAACCGGGACCCACTCTATGGCTACACCTTC.

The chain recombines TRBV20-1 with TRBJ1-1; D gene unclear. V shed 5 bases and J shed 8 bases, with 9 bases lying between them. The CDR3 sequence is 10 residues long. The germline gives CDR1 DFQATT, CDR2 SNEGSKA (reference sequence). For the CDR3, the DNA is TGCAGTGCTGTGGGGAGGGAAGCTTTCTTT. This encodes CSAVGREAFF.

CDR3 sequence: CASSEFAHTNEKLFF. The CDR3 DNA reads as TGCGCCAGCAGTGAGTTTGCCCACACTAATGAAAAACTGTTTTTT. This chain joins TRBV10-1 and TRBJ1-4; D not certain. The germline V gene encodes CDR1 WNHNN and CDR2 SYGVQD (reference sequence). Between the trimmed V and J ends, which lost 1 base and 2 bases, there was a span of 8 bases. The CDR3 totals 15 residues.

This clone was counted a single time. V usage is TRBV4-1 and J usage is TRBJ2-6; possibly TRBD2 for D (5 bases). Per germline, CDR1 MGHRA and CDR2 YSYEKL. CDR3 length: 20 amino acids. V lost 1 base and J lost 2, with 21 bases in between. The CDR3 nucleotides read TGCGCCAGCAGCCAAGTGCCACACAGCTACAGCGGAACTGGGGCCAACGTCCTGACTTTC. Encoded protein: CASSQVPHSYSGTGANVLTF.

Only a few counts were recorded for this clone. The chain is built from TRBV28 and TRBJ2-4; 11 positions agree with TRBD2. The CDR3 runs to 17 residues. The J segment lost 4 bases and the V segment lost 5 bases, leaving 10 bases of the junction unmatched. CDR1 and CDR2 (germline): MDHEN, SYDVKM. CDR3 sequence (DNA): TGTGCCAGCAGTCGATTCGGGACTAGCGGACAAAAAAACATTCAGTACTTC. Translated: CASSRFGTSGQKNIQYF.

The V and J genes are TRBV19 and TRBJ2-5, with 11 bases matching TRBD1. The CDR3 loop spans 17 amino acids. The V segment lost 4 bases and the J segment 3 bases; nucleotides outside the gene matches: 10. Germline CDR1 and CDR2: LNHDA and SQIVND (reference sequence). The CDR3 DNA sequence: TGTGCCAGTAGTACCTCCCCCTGGACAGGGGGCGAAGAGACCCAGTACTTC. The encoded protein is CASSTSPWTGGEETQYF.

The CDR3, as DNA: TGTGCCAGCAGCGTAGGACAGGGGCCGTACTACGAGCAGTACTTC. Translated, it gives CASSVGQGPYYEQYF. The chain has TRBV9 and TRBJ2-7; the match to TRBD1 covers 8 bases. Per germline, CDR1 SGDLS and CDR2 YYNGEE. CDR3 length: 15 amino acids. The trim removed 0 bases at V and 3 bases at J, leaving 5 bases unmatched.

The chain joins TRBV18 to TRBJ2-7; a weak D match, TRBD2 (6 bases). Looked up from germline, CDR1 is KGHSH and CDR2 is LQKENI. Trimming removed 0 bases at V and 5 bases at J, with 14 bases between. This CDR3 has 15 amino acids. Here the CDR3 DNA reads TGTGCCAGCTCACCACCAACTGGGGGAGGCGACGAGCAGTACTTC. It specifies CASSPPTGGGDEQYF. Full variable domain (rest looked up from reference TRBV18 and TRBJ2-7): NAGVMQNPRHLVRRRGQEARLRCSPMKGHSHVYWYRQLPEEGLKFMVYLQKENIIDESGMPKERFSAEFPKEGPSILRIQQVVRGDSAAYFCASSPPTGGGDEQYFGPGTRLTVT.

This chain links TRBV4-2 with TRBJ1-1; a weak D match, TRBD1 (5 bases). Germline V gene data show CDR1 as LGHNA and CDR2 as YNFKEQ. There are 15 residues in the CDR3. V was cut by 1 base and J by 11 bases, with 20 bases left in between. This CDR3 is CASSQGSGLRWGAFF. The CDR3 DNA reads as TGTGCCAGCAGCCAAGGGTCTGGCCTTCGCTGGGGGGCTTTCTTT.

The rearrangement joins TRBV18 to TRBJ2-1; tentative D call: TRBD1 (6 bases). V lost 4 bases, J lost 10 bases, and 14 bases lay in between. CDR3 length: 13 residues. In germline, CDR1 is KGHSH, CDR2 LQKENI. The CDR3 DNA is TGTGCCAGCTCACTCCTCCAGGGGAACGAGCAGTTCTTC. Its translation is CASSLLQGNEQFF.

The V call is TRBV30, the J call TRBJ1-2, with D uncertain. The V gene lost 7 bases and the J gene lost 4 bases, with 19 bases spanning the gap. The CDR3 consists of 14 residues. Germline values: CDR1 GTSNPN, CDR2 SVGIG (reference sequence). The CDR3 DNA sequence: TGTGCCTCCGTACCCGTCCAGCAGCCCTATGGCTACACCTTC. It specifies CASVPVQQPYGYTF.

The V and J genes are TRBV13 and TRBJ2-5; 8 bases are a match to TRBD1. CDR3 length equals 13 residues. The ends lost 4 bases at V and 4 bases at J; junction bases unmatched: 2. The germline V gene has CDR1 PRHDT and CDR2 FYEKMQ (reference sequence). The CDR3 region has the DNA TGTGCCAGCAGCTCAGGACAGGGAGAGACCCAGTACTTC. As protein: CASSSGQGETQYF. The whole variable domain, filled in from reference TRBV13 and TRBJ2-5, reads AAGVIQSPRHLIKEKRETATLKCYPIPRHDTVYWYQQGPGQDPQFLISFYEKMQSDKGSIPDRFSAQQFSDYHSELNMSSLELGDSALYFCASSSGQGETQYFGPGTRLLVL.

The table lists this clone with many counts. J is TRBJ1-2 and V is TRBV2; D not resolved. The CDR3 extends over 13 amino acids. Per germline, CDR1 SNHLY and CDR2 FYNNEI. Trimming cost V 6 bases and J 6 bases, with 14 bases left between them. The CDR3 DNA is TGTGCCAGCAGCCGGGCGTATGAGAATGGCTACACCTTC. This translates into CASSRAYENGYTF.

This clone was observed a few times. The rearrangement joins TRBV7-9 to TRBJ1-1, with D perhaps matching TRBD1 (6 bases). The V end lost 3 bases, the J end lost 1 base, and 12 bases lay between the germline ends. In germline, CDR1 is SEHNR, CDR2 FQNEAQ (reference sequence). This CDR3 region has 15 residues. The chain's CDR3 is CASSFSGAGNTEAFF. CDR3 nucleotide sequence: TGTGCCAGCAGCTTCTCAGGGGCTGGGAACACTGAAGCTTTCTTT. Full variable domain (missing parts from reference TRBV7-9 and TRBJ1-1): DTGVSQNPRHKITKRGQNVTFRCDPISEHNRLYWYRQTLGQGPEFLTYFQNEAQLEKSRLLSDRFSAERPKGSFSTLEIQRTEQGDSAMYLCASSFSGAGNTEAFFGQGTRLTVV.

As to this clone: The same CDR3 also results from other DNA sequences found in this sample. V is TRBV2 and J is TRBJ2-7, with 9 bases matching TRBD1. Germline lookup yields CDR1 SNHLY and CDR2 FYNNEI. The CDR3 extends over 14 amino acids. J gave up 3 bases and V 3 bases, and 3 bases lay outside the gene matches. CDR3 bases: TGTGCCAGCAGTGACCAGGGACAGGGCTACGAGCAGTACTTC. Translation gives CASSDQGQGYEQYF.

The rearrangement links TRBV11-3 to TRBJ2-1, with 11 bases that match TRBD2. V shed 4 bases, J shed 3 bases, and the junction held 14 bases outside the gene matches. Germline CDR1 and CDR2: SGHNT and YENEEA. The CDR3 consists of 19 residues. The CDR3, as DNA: TGTGCCAGCAGCTCACCGGGGCTAGCGGGAGGCCGAGGCTACAATGAGCAGTTCTTC. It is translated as CASSSPGLAGGRGYNEQFF.

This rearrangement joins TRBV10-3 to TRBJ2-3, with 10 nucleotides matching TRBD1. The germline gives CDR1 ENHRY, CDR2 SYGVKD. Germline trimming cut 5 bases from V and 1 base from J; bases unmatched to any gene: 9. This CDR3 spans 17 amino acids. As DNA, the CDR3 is TGTGCCATCAGTCAAGCCCGGGACAGGGGTGGCACAGATACGCAGTATTTT. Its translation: CAISQARDRGGTDTQYF.

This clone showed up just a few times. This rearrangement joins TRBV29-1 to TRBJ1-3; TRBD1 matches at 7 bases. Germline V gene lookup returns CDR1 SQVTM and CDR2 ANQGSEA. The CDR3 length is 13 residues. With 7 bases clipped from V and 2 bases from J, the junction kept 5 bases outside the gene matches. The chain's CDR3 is CSGQGQTGNTIYF. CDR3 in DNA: TGCAGCGGCCAGGGACAGACTGGAAACACCATATATTTT.

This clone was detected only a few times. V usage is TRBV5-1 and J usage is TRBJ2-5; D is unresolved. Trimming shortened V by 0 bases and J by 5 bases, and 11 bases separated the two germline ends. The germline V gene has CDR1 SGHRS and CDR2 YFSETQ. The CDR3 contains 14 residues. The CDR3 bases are TGCGCCAGCAGCTTGGGTTTGGTGGGGGAGACCCAGTACTTC. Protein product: CASSLGLVGETQYF. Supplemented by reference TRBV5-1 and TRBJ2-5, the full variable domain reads KAGVTQTPRYLIKTRGQQVTLSCSPISGHRSVSWYQQTPGQGLQFLFEYFSETQRNKGNFPGRFSGRQFSNSRSEMNVSTLELGDSALYLCASSLGLVGETQYFGPGTRLLVL.